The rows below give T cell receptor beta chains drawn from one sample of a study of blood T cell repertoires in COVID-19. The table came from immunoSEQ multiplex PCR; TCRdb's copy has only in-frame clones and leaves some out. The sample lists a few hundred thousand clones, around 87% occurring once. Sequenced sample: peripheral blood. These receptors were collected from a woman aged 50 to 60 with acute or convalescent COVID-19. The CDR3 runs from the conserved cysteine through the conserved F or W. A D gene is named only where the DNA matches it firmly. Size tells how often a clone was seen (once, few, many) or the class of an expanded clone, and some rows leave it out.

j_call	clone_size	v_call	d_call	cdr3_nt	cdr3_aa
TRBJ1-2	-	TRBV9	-	TGTGCCAGCAGCGTAGGAGCCGGGCAGGGGTTGGACTATGGCTACACCTTC	CASSVGAGQGLDYGYTF
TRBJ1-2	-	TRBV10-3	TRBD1	TGTGCCATCAGGGGACAGGGTGAGGTCTATGGCTACACCTTC	CAIRGQGEVYGYTF
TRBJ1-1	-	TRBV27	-	TGTGCCAGCAGCGGACACCTGAACACTGAAGCTTTCTTT	CASSGHLNTEAFF
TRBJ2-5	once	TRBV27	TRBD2	TGTGCCAGCAGTACACCTAGCGGGAGCGTAATTTGCCAAGAGACCCAGTACTTC	CASSTPSGSVICQETQYF
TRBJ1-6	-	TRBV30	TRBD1	TGTGCCTGGAGGGACAGGGGTTCACCCCTCCACTTT	CAWRDRGSPLHF
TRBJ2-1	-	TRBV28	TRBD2	TGTGCCAGCAGTTCACCCTTCGGGCTAGCGGGAGACAATGAGCAGTTCTTC	CASSSPFGLAGDNEQFF
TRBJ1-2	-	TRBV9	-	TGTGCCAGCAGCGTAGGGGCTGACGGGGGTCTATGGAGCTACACCTTC	CASSVGADGGLWSYTF
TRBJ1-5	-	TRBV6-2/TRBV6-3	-	TGTGCCAGCAGTTACCTTTTACTGGCCCAGGTGAAACAGCCCCAGCATTTT	CASSYLLLAQVKQPQHF
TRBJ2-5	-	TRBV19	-	TGTGCCAGTAGTAAGGCGACAGCTTCCCAAGAGACCCAGTACTTC	CASSKATASQETQYF
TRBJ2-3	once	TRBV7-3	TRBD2	TGTGCCAGCAGCTTATCAAGCGGGGGGTTGGTAGATACGCAGTATTTT	CASSLSSGGLVDTQYF
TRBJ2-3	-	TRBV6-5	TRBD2	TGTGCCAGCAGAAGGACTAGCAGCACAGATACGCAGTATTTT	CASRRTSSTDTQYF
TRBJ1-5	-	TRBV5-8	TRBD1	TGTGCCAGCAGCTTACCGGGACAGGCATATAGCAATCAGCCCCAGCATTTT	CASSLPGQAYSNQPQHF
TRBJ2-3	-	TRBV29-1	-	TGCAGCGTTGTCTCAGACAGCCAGAGCACAGATACGCAGTATTTT	CSVVSDSQSTDTQYF
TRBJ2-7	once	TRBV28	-	TGTGCCAGCACCGGGACATTTCCCTACGAGCAGTACTTC	CASTGTFPYEQYF
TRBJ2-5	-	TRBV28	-	TGTGCCAGCAGTTTATCAGGCCAAGAGACCCAGTACTTC	CASSLSGQETQYF
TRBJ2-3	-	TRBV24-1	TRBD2	TGTGCCACCGGTCCTGGACTAGCGGTTAGCACAGATACGCAGTATTTT	CATGPGLAVSTDTQYF
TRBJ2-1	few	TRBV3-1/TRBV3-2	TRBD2	TGTGCCAGCAGCCCGGGACTAGCGAGTGAGCAGTTCTTC	CASSPGLASEQFF
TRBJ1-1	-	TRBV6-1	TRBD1	TGTGCCAGCAGCGGACAGGGGTTGAACACTGAAGCTTTCTTT	CASSGQGLNTEAFF
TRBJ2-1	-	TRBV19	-	TGTGCCAGTAGTATAGCGGTAGGGGCGACCTACAATGAGCAGTTCTTC	CASSIAVGATYNEQFF
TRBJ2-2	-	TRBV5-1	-	TGCGCCAGCAGCTTGGCGGGGGACACCGGGGAGCTGTTTTTT	CASSLAGDTGELFF
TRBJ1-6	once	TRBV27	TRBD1	TGTGCCAGCAGGGGACAGGGAAGTTCACCCCTCCACTTT	CASRGQGSSPLHF
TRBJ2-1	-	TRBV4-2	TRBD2	TGTGCCAGCAGCCAAGAACTAGCGGGAGCCTACAATGAGCAGTTCTTC	CASSQELAGAYNEQFF
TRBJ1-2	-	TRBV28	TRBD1	TGTGCCAGCACGAATTTCGGGACAGCTAACTATGGCTACACCTTC	CASTNFGTANYGYTF
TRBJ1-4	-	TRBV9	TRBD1	TGTGCCAGCAGCTTACAGGGGGCGGCTAATGAAAAACTGTTTTTT	CASSLQGAANEKLFF
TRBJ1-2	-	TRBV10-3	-	TGTGCCATCAGTGAGTCGCGGAACAACTATGGCTACACCTTC	CAISESRNNYGYTF
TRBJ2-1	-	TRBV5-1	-	TGCGCCAGCAGCCCTGTACTGAATGAGCAGTTCTTC	CASSPVLNEQFF
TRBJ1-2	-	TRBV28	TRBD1	TGTGCCAGCAGTGGCTCCGACAGGGGATACACCTTC	CASSGSDRGYTF
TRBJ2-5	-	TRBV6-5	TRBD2	TGTGCCAGCCGGTGGAGTCTAGCGGTGCAAGAGACCCAGTACTTC	CASRWSLAVQETQYF
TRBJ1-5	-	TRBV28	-	TGTGCCAGCAGTTTGTTTGCTGTGCGCCTTAGCAATCAGCCCCAGCATTTT	CASSLFAVRLSNQPQHF
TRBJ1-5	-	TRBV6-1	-	TGTGCCAGCAGAGAAAGTGTCGGCAGGTATCAGCCCCAGCATTTT	CASRESVGRYQPQHF